Here is one T cell receptor beta chain with its context. This clonotype was found a few times. Which antigen it targets is not known. No base-level quality is on record; no much larger clone is a single base apart. This sample is drawn from a study of T-cell memory formation after mild COVID-19 (dated by TCRdb to the early 2020s). A note on the overall study: TCR sequence clusters from the two donors were found to be largely donor specific. Two young, previously healthy adult volunteers made up the cohort, one male and one female. In two donors, T-cell clones that expanded and contracted after mild COVID-19 were followed by sequencing TCRalpha and TCRbeta repertoires longitudinally.

PBMCs were isolated by Ficoll-Paque density gradient centrifugation. Study-level results and caveats: Clones contracting from day 15 to 85 had balanced CD4/CD8 phenotypes, while a second wave expanding from day 15 to 37 was biased towards CD4+. Only a couple of mild cases were covered in the study, and larger cohorts including severe cases with pre-infection samples were considered necessary. SARS-CoV-2 specificity of the second-wave clones peaking on day 37 was not confirmed. Contracting CD4+ clones turned up mainly in the CM and EM memory subsets, whereas EMRA was where CD8+ clones were enriched. Some responding clones were detected in pre-infection memory, which suggested that pre-existing cross-reactive memory T cells had joined the SARS-CoV-2 response.

TCRdb names Illumina NovaSeq 6000 as the instrument used. cDNA libraries for TCRalpha and TCRbeta were prepared by 5'RACE using constant-segment primers, with sample barcodes and unique molecular identifiers added. RNA was extracted from every sample with Trizol reagent. The libraries were amplified in two PCR steps, and the second step added a second sample barcode and Illumina TruSeq adapters. Sequencing of libraries was performed on an Illumina NovaSeq with 2 x 150 bp paired-end reads. On the study's bioinformatics: The reads were demultiplexed and collapsed into UMI-guided consensus sequences using migec v1.2.7. Using mixcr v2.1.11, the UMI consensuses were aligned to TRA and TRB V and J templates and assembled into clonotypes. A clonotype was counted as expanded or contracted only when both edgeR and NoisET called the clonotype significant, with the noise models trained on biological replicates. edgeR calls used a false discovery rate-adjusted p below 0.01 and a log2 fold-change threshold of 1. As an exploratory analysis of dynamics, PCA with hierarchical clustering was applied to max-normalized trajectories of the 1000 most abundant clonotypes. Separately sequenced CD4+ and CD8+ repertoires were used to assign the CD4 or CD8 phenotype of responding clones. The public sequencing data were trimmed at Q25 with fastp and processed into clonotypes with MiXCR by TCRdb, which kept only in-frame beta chains. Under each unique CDR3 protein, matching rows form one entry showing the most common genes and DNA. TCRdb, not the original authors, processed these V and J calls. This sample is represented by roughly 600,000 distinct CDR3 sequences; approximately 19% of them were singletons. The ten largest make up about 11% of the sample.

This TCR was recovered from an adult woman who had mild COVID-19 (a few samples of this study predate the infection). The sample titles of this study are shuffled in the database, so cell type and time point are left out; the donor was told from shared clones. The source material was PBMCs or a T cell subset sorted from them (not recorded which).

The CDR3 protein is CASRGVETQYF. The sequenced DNA is TGTGCCAGCAGGGGGGTGGAGACCCAGTACTTC. Recombination linked TRBV7-2 to TRBJ2-5; the D gene could be either TRBD1 or TRBD2, each agreeing at 5 bases. CDR1 is given as SGHTA and CDR2 as FQGNSA, both from the germline V gene. V is reduced by 6 bases and J by 5 bases, leaving a spacing of 7 bases between them. Including cysteine and phenylalanine, the CDR3 has 11 amino acids. The DNA shown is the 33-base CDR3, in frame from base 1.